This entry lists 2 T cell receptor beta chains sequenced from one sample in a study of T cell responses to AZD1222 COVID-19 vaccine. Clones were sequenced by immunoSEQ multiplex PCR, and TCRdb holds only the in-frame ones, with some missing. The sample carries more than 70,000 clones, about nine tenths recorded once. This material consisted of peripheral blood, taken on day 0 of AZD1222 vaccination. These receptors came from an adult in good health.

The chain uses TRBV6-5 and TRBJ1-4; D is ambiguous. Germline V gene lookup returns CDR1 MNHEY and CDR2 SVGAGI. There are 14 residues in the CDR3. V was trimmed by 5 bases and J by 3 bases, leaving 10 bases between them. CDR3 DNA: TGTGCCAGCAGTAAGACGGTCTCTAATGAAAAACTGTTTTTT. Its protein product is CASSKTVSNEKLFF.

This clone was seen a single time. The J gene is TRBJ2-3, the V gene TRBV7-2; TRBD2 is a possible D gene (6 bases). Between the trimmed V and J ends, which lost 5 bases and 0 bases, there was a span of 9 bases. Germline-derived CDR1 and CDR2 are SGHTA and FQGNSA. The CDR3 spans 14 residues. CDR3 protein: CASSITSSTDTQYF. The CDR3 coding sequence is TGTGCCAGCAGCATTACTAGCAGCACAGATACGCAGTATTTT.